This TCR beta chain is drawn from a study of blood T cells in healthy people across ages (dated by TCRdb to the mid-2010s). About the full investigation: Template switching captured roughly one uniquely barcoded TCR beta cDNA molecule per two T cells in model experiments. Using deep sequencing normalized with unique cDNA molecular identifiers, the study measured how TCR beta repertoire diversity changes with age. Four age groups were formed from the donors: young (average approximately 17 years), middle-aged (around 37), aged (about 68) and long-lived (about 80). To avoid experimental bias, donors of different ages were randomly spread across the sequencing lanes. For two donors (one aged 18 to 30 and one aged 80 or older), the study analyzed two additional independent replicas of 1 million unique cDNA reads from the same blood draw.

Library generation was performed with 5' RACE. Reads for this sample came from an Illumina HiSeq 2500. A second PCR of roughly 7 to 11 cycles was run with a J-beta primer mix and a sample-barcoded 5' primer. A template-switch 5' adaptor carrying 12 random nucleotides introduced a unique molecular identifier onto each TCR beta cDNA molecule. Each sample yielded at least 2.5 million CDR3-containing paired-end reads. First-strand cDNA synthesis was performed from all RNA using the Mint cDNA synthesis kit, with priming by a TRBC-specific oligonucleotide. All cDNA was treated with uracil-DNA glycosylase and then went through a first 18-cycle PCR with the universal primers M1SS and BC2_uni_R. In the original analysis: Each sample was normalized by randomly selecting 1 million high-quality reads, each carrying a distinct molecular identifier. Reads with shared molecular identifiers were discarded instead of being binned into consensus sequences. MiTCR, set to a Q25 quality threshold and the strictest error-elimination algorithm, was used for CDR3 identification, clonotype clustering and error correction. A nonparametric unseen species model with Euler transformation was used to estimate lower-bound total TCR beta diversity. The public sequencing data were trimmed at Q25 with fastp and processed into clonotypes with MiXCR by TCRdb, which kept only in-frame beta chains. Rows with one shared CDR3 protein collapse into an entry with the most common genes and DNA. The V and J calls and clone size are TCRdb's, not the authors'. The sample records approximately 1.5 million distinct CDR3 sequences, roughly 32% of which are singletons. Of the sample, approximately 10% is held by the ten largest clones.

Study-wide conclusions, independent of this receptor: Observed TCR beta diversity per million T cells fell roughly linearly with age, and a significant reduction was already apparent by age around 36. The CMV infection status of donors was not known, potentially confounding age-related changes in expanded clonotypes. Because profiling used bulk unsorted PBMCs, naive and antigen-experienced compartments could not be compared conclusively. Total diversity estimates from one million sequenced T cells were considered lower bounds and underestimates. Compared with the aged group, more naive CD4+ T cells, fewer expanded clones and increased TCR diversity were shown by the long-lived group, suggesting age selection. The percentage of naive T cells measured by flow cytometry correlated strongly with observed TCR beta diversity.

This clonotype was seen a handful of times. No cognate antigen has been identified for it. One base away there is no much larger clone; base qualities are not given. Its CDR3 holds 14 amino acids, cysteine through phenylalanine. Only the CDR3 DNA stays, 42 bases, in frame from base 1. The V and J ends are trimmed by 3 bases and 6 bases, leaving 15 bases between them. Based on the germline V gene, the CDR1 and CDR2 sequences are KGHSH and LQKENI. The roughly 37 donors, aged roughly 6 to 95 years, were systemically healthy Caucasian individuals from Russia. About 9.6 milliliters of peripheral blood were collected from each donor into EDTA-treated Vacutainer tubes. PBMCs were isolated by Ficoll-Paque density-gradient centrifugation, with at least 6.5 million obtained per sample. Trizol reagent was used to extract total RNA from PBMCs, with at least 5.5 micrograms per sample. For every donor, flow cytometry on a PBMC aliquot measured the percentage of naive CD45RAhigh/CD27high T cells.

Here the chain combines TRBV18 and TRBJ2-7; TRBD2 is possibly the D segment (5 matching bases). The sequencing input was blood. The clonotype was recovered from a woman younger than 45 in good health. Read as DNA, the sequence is TGTGCCAGCTCACCCCAAACCGGAGAGGGCGAGCAGTACTTC. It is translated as CASSPQTGEGEQYF.